This T cell receptor beta chain appears in the sequencing data of a study of blood T cell repertoires in COVID-19. Looking at the study overall: PBMCs, B-cell-depleted T cells, or T cells were the source of the cDNA or gDNA that made up the material.

The CDR3 spans 11 residues. Germline V CDR1 and CDR2: GTSNPN, SVGIG (reference sequence). V lost 5 bases to trimming and J lost 8 bases, with 9 bases between them. The assay was immunoSEQ multiplex PCR, and TCRdb's table has in-frame clones only and misses some. The sample contains roughly 150,000 clones, around 80% of which appear only once. This clone was recorded once. Sequences were obtained from peripheral blood. This chain uses TRBV30 with TRBJ1-4; D is undetermined. This TCR derives from a human donor with acute or convalescent COVID-19. The donor label of this sample is uncertain. For the CDR3, the DNA is TGTGCCTGGTCCGGGGAGGAAAAACTGTTTTTT. Translating it yields CAWSGEEKLFF. The whole variable domain, filled in from reference TRBV30 and TRBJ1-4, reads SQTIHQWPATLVQPVGSPLSLECTVEGTSNPNLYWYRQAAGRGLQLLFYSVGIGQISSEVPQNLSASRPQDRQFILSSKKLLLSDSGFYLCAWSGEEKLFFGSGTQLSVL.